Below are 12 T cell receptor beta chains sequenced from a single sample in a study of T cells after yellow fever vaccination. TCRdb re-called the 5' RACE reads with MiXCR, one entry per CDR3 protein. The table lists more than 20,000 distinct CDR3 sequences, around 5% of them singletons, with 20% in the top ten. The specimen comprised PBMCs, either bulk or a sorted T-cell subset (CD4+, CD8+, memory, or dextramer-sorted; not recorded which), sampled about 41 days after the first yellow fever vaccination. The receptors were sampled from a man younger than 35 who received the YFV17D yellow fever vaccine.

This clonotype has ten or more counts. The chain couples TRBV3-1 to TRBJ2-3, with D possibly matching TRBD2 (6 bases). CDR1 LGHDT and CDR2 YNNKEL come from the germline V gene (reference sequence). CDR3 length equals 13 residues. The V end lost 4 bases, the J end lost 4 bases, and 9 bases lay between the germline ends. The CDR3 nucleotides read TGTGCCAGCAGCCTCCCGGGAGCAGATACGCAGTATTTT. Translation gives CASSLPGADTQYF.

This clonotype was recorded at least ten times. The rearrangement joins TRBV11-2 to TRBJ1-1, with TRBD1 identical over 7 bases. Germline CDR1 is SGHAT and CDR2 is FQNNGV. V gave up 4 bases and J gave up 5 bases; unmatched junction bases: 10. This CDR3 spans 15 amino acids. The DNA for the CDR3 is TGTGCCAGCAGCTATATATACAGGGGATTGACTGAAGCTTTCTTT. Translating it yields CASSYIYRGLTEAFF. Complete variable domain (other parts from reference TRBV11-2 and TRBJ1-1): EAGVAQSPRYKIIEKRQSVAFWCNPISGHATLYWYQQILGQGPKLLIQFQNNGVVDDSQLPKDRFSAERLKGVDSTLKIQPAKLEDSAVYLCASSYIYRGLTEAFFGQGTRLTVV.

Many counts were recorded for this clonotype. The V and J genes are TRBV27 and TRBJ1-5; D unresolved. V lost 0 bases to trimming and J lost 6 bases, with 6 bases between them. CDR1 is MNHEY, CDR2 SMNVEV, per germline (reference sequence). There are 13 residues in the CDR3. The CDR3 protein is CASSLSILQPQHF. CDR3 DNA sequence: TGTGCCAGCAGTTTATCGATCCTTCAGCCCCAGCATTTT.

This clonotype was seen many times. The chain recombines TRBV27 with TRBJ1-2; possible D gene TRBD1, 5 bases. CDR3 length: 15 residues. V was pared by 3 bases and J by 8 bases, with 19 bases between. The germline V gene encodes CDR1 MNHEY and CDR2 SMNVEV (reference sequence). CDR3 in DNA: TGTGCCAGCAGTTTGGGGGGTGAGGGAATGGAAGGCTACACCTTC. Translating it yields CASSLGGEGMEGYTF.

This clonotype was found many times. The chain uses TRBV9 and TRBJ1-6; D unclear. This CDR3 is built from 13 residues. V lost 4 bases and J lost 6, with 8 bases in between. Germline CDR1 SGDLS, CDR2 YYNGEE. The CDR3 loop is CASSQTLNSPLHF. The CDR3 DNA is TGTGCCAGCAGCCAGACCCTTAATTCACCCCTCCACTTT.

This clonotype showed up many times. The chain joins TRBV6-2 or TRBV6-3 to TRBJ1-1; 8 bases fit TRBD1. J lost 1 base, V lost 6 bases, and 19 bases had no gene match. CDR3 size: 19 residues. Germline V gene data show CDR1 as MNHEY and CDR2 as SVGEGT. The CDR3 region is CASSYGAPLTTGENTEAFF. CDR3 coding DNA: TGTGCCAGCAGCTACGGGGCACCCCTTACGACAGGGGAGAACACTGAAGCTTTCTTT.

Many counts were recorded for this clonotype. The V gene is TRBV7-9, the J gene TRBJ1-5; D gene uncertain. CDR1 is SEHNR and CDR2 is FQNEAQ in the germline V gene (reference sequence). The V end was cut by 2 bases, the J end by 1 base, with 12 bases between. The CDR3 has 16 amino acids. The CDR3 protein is CASSLWSGRSNQPQHF. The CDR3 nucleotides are TGTGCCAGCAGCTTATGGTCCGGACGGAGCAATCAGCCCCAGCATTTT.

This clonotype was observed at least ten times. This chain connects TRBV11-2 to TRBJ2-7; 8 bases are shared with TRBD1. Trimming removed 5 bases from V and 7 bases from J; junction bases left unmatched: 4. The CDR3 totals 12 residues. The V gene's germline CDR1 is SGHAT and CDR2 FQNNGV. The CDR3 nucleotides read TGTGCCAGCAGCCGGACAGGGTGGGAGCAGTACTTC. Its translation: CASSRTGWEQYF.

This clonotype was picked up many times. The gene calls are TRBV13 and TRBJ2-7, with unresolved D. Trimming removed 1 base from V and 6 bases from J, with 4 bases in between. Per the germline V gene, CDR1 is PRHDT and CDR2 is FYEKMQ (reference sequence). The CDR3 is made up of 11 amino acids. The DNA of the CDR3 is TGTGCCAGCAGCTTAGCTGCCGAGCAGTACTTC. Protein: CASSLAAEQYF.

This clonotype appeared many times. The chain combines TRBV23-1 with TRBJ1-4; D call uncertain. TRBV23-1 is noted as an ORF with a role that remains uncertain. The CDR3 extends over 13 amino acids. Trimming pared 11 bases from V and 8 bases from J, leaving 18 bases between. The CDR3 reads CAGFRGGGEKLFF. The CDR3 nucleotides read TGCGCCGGCTTTCGGGGTGGCGGCGAAAAACTGTTTTTT.

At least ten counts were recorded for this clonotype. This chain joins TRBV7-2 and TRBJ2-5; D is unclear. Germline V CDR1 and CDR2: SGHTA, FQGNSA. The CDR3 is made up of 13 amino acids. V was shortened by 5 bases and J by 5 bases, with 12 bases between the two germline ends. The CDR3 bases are TGTGCCAGCAGCGCCGGGTGGCCGGAGACCCAGTACTTC. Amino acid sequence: CASSAGWPETQYF.

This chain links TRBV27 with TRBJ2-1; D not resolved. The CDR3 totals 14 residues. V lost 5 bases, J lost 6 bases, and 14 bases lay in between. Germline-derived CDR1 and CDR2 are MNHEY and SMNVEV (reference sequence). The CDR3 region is CASSRGSTINEQFF. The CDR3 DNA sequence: TGTGCCAGCAGTCGAGGTAGCACGATCAATGAGCAGTTCTTC.